Included here is one TCR beta chain sequence, with context. Deletions cut 3 bases from V and 2 bases from J, with 7 bases between. CDR1 is KGHSH, CDR2 LQKENI, per germline. The CDR3 length is 13 residues. It was during active infection that Seattle patients were enrolled and then longitudinally followed. In the original workflow: Reference gene primer amplification yielded estimated nucleated cell counts. TCRdb's table, derived via immunoSEQ multiplex PCR, lists solely in-frame clones and lacks some. The V and J calls and the clone size are those of that table, but D and trimming were determined from the DNA. The sample carries 150,000 to 200,000 clones, roughly 89% recorded once. This sample was taken from a study of blood T cell repertoires in COVID-19. Background on the study: Italy, Spain and the United States were the sources of the convalescent and acute COVID-19 samples. Nucleic acid was either cDNA or gDNA, and it came from T cells, B-cell-depleted T cells, or PBMCs.

The receptor's source is a woman in her 70s with COVID-19, enrolled during active disease. This chain links TRBV18 with TRBJ2-5; unclear D gene. Sequenced material: peripheral blood. CDR3 amino acids: CASSPRSQETQYF. In DNA form, the CDR3 reads TGTGCCAGCTCACCTCGCAGTCAAGAGACCCAGTACTTC. Full variable domain (rest looked up from reference TRBV18 and TRBJ2-5): NAGVMQNPRHLVRRRGQEARLRCSPMKGHSHVYWYRQLPEEGLKFMVYLQKENIIDESGMPKERFSAEFPKEGPSILRIQQVVRGDSAAYFCASSPRSQETQYFGPGTRLLVL.